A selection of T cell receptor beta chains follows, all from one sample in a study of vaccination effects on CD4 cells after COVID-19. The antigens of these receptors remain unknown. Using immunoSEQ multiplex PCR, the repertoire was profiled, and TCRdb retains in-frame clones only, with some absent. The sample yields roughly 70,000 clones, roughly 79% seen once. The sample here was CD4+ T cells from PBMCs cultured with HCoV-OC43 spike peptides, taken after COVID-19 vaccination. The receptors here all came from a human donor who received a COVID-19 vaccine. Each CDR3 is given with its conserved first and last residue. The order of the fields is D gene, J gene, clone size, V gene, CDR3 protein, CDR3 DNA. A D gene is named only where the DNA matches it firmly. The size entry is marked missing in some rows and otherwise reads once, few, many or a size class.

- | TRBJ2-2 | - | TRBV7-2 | CASSLAKVELSGELFF | TGTGCCAGCAGCTTAGCGAAGGTGGAATTGTCCGGGGAGCTGTTTTTT
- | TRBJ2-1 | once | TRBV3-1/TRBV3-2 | CASSQAICPGDPRYNEQFF | TGTGCCAGCAGCCAAGCCATATGCCCGGGGGATCCTCGCTACAATGAGCAGTTCTTC
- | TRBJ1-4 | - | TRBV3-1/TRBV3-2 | CASSQGEKLFF | TGTGCCAGCAGCCAAGGAGAAAAACTGTTTTTT
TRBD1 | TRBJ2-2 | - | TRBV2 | CASRGQGINTGELFF | TGTGCCAGCAGGGGACAGGGGATCAACACCGGGGAGCTGTTTTTT
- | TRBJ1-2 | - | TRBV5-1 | CASSFTGTALSYTF | TGCGCCAGCAGCTTCACCGGGACCGCATTAAGCTACACCTTC
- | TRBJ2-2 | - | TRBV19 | CASNLDRNTGELFF | TGTGCCAGTAACCTAGACCGCAACACCGGGGAGCTGTTTTTT
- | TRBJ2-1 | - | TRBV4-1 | CASSQDFGLNEQFF | TGCGCCAGCAGCCAAGACTTCGGACTAAATGAGCAGTTCTTC
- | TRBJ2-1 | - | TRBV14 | CASSRDSSSYNEQFF | TGTGCCAGCAGCCGGGACTCTAGCTCCTACAATGAGCAGTTCTTC
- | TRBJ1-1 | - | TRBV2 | CASKIQANTEAFF | TGTGCCAGCAAGATACAGGCCAACACTGAAGCTTTCTTT
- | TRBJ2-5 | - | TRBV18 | CASSPPMVETQYF | TGTGCCAGCTCACCACCGATGGTCGAGACCCAGTACTTC
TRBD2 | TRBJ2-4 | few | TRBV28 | CASKGGGAKNIQYF | TGTGCCAGCAAGGGCGGGGGAGCCAAAAACATTCAGTACTTC
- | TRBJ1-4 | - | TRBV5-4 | CASTRDGVEKLFF | TGTGCCAGCACCCGGGATGGAGTCGAAAAACTGTTTTTT
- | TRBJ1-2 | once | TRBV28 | CAIRTPVDYGYTF | TGTGCCATCAGAACCCCGGTTGATTATGGCTACACCTTC
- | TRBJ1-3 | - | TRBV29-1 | CSVDEGSLASGNTIYF | TGCAGCGTTGACGAGGGCAGCTTGGCCTCTGGAAACACCATATATTTT
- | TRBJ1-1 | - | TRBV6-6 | CASSYGQVNTEAFF | TGTGCCAGCAGTTACGGGCAGGTGAACACTGAAGCTTTCTTT
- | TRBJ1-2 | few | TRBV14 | CASSHTRSYGYTF | TGTGCCAGCAGCCATACGAGGTCCTATGGCTACACCTTC
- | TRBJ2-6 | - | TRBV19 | CASSIDRGETGANVLTF | TGTGCCAGTAGTATAGATAGGGGGGAAACTGGGGCCAACGTCCTGACTTTC
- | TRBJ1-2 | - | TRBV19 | CASSISTDGNYGYTF | TGTGCCAGTAGTATATCGACGGATGGAAACTATGGCTACACCTTC